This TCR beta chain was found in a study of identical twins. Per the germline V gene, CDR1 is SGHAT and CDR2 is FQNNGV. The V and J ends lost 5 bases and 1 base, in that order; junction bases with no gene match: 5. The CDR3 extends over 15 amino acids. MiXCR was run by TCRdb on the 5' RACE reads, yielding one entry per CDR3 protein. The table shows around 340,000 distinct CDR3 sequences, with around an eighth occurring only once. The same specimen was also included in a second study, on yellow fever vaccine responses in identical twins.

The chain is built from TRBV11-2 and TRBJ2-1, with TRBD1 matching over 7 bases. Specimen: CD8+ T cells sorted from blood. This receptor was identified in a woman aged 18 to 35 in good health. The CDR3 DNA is TGTGCCAGCAGCCCCGAGACAGGGTCCTACAATGAGCAGTTCTTC. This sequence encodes CASSPETGSYNEQFF.